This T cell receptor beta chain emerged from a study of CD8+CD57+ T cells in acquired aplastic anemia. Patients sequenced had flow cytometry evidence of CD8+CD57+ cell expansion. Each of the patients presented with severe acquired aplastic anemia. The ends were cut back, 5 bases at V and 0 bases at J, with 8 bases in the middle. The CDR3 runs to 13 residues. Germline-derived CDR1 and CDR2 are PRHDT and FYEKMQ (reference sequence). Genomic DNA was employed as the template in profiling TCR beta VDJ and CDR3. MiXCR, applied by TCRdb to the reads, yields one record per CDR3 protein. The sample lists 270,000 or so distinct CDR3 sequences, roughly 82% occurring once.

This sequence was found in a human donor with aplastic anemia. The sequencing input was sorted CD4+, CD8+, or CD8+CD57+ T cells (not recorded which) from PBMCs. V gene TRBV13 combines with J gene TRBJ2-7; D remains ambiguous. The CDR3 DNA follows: TGTGCCAGCAGCCGAGGACCCTCCTACGAGCAGTACGTC. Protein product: CASSRGPSYEQYV.